These 10 T cell receptor beta chains share one sample of origin, sequenced in a study of blood T cell repertoires in COVID-19. Data came from immunoSEQ multiplex PCR; TCRdb stores just in-frame clones and leaves some out. The sample holds a few hundred thousand clones, roughly 83% seen once. Material: peripheral blood. Every receptor here comes from a woman aged 50 to 60 with acute or convalescent COVID-19.

This clone appeared once. The rearrangement joins TRBV28 to TRBJ1-4, with 10 bases fitting TRBD1. The CDR3 is 16 residues long. Germline V lookup: CDR1 MDHEN, CDR2 SYDVKM. The trim removed 4 bases at V and 5 bases at J, leaving 7 bases unmatched. The DNA for the CDR3 is TGTGCCAGCAGTTCTCAACCGGGACAGGGGAATGAAAAACTGTTTTTT. Encoded protein: CASSSQPGQGNEKLFF.

The table lists this clone with a count of one. This chain connects TRBV5-1 to TRBJ2-3, with TRBD2 matching over 8 bases. The length of the CDR3 is 15 residues. Germline loops: CDR1 SGHRS, CDR2 YFSETQ. Trimming removed 5 bases from V and 5 bases from J; junction bases left unmatched: 10. CDR3 DNA sequence: TGCGCCAGCAGATCAGGTCCCGGGAGGGTAGATACGCAGTATTTT. Residues: CASRSGPGRVDTQYF.

V and J are TRBV6-5 and TRBJ2-5; TRBD1 aligns across 7 bases. V lost 7 bases and J lost 5; bases outside the gene matches: 7. The CDR3 is 13 residues long. Germline loops: CDR1 MNHEY, CDR2 SVGAGI. CDR3 loop: CASTRDRRETQYF. For the CDR3, the DNA is TGTGCCAGCACCAGGGACAGACGGGAGACCCAGTACTTC.

The chain has TRBV27 and TRBJ2-1; D gene ambiguous. V lost 6 bases and J 0 bases, leaving 15 bases between the germline ends. The CDR3 is 16 residues long. The germline CDR1 and CDR2 sequences are MNHEY and SMNVEV (reference sequence). CDR3 loop: CASRPSGRHSYNEQFF. The DNA of the CDR3 is TGTGCCAGCAGACCGTCTGGGCGCCACTCCTACAATGAGCAGTTCTTC.

The rearrangement uses TRBV10-3 and TRBJ2-6; tentatively, D is TRBD2 (5 bases). Looked up from germline, CDR1 is ENHRY and CDR2 is SYGVKD. The CDR3 is made up of 14 amino acids. V shed 7 bases and J shed 3 bases, with 10 bases lying between them. The CDR3 here is CAITSPSGANVLTF. The CDR3 bases are TGTGCCATCACTAGCCCAAGTGGGGCCAACGTCCTGACTTTC.

The chain joins TRBV9 to TRBJ1-3, with D tentatively TRBD1 (6 bases). The CDR3 contains 15 residues. Per germline, CDR1 SGDLS and CDR2 YYNGEE. V dropped 2 bases and J dropped 0 bases, with 9 bases sitting between them. The CDR3 region is CASSVGQRSGNTIYF. CDR3 sequence (DNA): TGTGCCAGCAGCGTGGGACAACGCTCTGGAAACACCATATATTTT.

The J gene is TRBJ2-7, the V gene TRBV5-1; 8 bases align to TRBD2. After removal of 4 bases from V and 4 bases from J, the junction contained 13 bases not matched to a gene. The CDR3 is made up of 16 amino acids. Looked up from germline, CDR1 is SGHRS and CDR2 is YFSETQ. This CDR3 is CASSPPGSGNRYEQYF. Here the CDR3 DNA reads TGCGCCAGCAGCCCGCCTGGTAGCGGGAACCGTTACGAGCAGTACTTC.

The V and J genes are TRBV6-1 and TRBJ1-2; 9 nucleotides match TRBD1. Germline CDR1 is MNHNS and CDR2 is SASEGT. The CDR3 has 14 residues. J was trimmed by 8 bases and V by 7 bases; bases with no gene match: 11. CDR3 coding DNA: TGTGCCAGCACTTGGGAAACAGGGGGCGGCGGCTACACCTTC. Residues: CASTWETGGGGYTF.

The J gene is TRBJ1-1, the V gene TRBV6-5; no definite D call. V was pared by 0 bases and J by 0 bases, with 8 bases between. Germline V gives CDR1 MNHEY, CDR2 SVGAGI. There are 15 residues in the CDR3. The CDR3 region is CASSYSGGMNTEAFF. The CDR3 nucleotides read TGTGCCAGCAGTTACTCGGGAGGGATGAACACTGAAGCTTTCTTT.

The chain couples TRBV27 to TRBJ1-5, with TRBD1 identical over 9 bases. V gave up 4 bases and J gave up 3 bases; unmatched junction bases: 13. Germline CDR1 MNHEY, CDR2 SMNVEV (reference sequence). The CDR3 contains 18 residues. The CDR3 loop reads CASSSYPGDRAYNQPQHF. DNA of the CDR3: TGTGCCAGCAGTTCCTACCCGGGGGACAGGGCGTACAATCAGCCCCAGCATTTT.